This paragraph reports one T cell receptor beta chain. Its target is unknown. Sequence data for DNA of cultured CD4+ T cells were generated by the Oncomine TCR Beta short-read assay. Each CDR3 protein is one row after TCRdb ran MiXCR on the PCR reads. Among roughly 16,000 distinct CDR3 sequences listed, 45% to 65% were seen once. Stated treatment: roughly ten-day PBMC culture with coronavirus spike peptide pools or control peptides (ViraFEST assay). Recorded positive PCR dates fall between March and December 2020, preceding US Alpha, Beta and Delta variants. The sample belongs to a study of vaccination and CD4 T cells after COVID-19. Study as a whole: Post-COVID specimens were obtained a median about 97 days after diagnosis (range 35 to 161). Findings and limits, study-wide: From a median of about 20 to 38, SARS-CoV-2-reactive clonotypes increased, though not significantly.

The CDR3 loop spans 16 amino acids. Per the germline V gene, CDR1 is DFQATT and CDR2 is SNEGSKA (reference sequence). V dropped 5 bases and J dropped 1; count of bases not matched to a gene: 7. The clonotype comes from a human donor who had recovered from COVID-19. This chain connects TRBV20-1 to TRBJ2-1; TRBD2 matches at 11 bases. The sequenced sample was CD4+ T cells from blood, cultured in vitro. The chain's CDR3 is CSAFSGGASSYNEQFF. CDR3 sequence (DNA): TGCAGTGCTTTTAGCGGGGGGGCCTCATCCTACAATGAGCAGTTCTTC.